By share of the sample, the clone carrying this T cell receptor beta chain is large. Its antigen is as yet unknown. Gene names and germline refer to mouse. The CDR3 is cut off 1 residue early in the read; its end comes from the germline J gene. This record comes from a study of tissue T cells after allogeneic stem cell transplantation. Study outcomes and limitations: Anatomically similar tissues had similar TCR repertoires within each patient. Which tissue TCRs were alloreactive or antigen-specific was not determined. Some clones might be persisting host cells.

Survey-depth TCRbeta CDR3 sequencing reported V/J genes and productive frequencies. The method was immunoSEQ multiplex PCR; TCRdb's version includes in-frame clones alone and lacks a portion of them. Altogether 2,500 to 3,000 clones are present, more than 45% being singletons, with the ten largest covering 25% to 35%. Time point given: mouse harvest day 7 after allogeneic transplant. Each mouse received 10^7 T-cell-depleted marrow cells plus 10^6 splenic CD5+ T cells by tail vein. This mouse GVHD model was MHC-mismatched B6 to BALB/c, profiled day 7 or 14. The ends lost 2 bases at V and 4 bases at J; junction bases unmatched: 2. The CDR3 sequence is 13 residues long. CDR1 and CDR2 (germline): SGHDT, FRDEAV.

V and J are TRBV14 and TRBJ2-7, with TRBD2 matching 8 bases. The sequenced sample was spleen. The TCR comes from a female BALB/c mouse given C57BL/6 T cells with graft-versus-host disease after an allogeneic hematopoietic cell transplant. The CDR3 spells CASSFTGGYEQYF. The sequenced part of the CDR3 DNA is TGTGCCAGCAGTTTTACTGGGGGTTATGAACAGTAC. Together with reference TRBV14 and TRBJ2-7, the CDR3 gives the full variable domain: EAGVTQSPRYAVLQEGQAVSFWCDPISGHDTLYWYQQPRDQGPQLLVYFRDEAVIDNSQLPSDRFSAVRPKGTNSTLKIQSAKQGDTATYLCASSFTGGYEQYFGPGTRLTVL.